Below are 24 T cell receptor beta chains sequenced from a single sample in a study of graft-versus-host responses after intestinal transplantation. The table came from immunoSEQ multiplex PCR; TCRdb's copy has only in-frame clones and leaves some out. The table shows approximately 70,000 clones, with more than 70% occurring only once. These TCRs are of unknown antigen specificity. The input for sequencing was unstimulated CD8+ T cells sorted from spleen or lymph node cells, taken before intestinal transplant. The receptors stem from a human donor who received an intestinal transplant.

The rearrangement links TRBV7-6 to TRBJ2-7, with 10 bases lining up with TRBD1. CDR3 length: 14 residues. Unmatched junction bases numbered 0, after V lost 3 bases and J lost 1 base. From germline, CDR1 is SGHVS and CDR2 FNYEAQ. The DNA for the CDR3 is TGTGCCAGCAGCTTGGACAGGGGGTCCTACGAGCAGTACTTC. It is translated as CASSLDRGSYEQYF.

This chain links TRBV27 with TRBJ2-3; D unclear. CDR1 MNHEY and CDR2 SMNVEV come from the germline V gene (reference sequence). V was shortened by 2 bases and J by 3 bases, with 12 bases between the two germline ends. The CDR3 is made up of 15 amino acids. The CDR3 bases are TGTGCCAGCAGTTTAATCTACAGATCTACAGATACGCAGTATTTT. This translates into CASSLIYRSTDTQYF.

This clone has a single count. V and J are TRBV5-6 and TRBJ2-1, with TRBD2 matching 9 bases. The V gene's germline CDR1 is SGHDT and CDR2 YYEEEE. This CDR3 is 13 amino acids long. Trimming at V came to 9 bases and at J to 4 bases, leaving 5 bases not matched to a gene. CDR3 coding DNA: TGTGCCACCTTGCTAGCGGGGTACAATGAGCAGTTCTTC. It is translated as CATLLAGYNEQFF. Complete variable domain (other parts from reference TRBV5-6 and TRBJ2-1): DAGVTQSPTHLIKTRGQQVTLRCSPKSGHDTVSWYQQALGQGPQFIFQYYEEEERQRGNFPDRFSGHQFPNYSSELNVNALLLGDSALYLCATLLAGYNEQFFGPGTRLTVL.

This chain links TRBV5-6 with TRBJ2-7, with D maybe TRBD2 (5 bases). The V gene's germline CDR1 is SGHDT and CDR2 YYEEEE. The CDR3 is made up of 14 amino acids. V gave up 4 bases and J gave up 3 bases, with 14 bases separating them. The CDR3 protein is CASSPKGAGYEQYF. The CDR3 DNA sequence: TGTGCCAGCAGCCCCAAGGGCGCGGGCTACGAGCAGTACTTC.

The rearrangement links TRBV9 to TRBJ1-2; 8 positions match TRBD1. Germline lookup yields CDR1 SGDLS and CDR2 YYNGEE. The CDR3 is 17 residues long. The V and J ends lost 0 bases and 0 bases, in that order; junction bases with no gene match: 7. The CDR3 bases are TGTGCCAGCAGCGTAGGTTACAGGGGGGTAGCTAACTATGGCTACACCTTC. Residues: CASSVGYRGVANYGYTF.

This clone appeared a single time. CDR3 in amino acids: CASSLYRGAYEQYF. CDR3 DNA: TGTGCCAGCAGTTTATACCGGGGGGCCTACGAGCAGTACTTC. This chain connects TRBV27 to TRBJ2-7, with 7 positions matching TRBD2. The CDR3 contains 14 residues. CDR1 is MNHEY and CDR2 is SMNVEV in the germline V gene (reference sequence). The V and J ends lost 1 base and 2 bases, in that order; junction bases with no gene match: 2.

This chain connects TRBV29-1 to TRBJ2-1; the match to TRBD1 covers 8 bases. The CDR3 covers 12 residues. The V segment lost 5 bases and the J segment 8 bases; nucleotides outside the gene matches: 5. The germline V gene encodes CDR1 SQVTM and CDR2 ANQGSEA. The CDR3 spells CSVTAGGHEQFF. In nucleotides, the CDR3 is TGCAGCGTTACAGCAGGGGGCCATGAGCAGTTCTTC.

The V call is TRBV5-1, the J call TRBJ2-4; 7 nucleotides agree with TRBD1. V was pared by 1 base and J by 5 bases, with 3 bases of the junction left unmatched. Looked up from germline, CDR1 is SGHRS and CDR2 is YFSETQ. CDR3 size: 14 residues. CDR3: CASSLPGTENIQYF. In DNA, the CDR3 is TGCGCCAGCAGCTTGCCCGGGACAGAAAACATTCAGTACTTC.

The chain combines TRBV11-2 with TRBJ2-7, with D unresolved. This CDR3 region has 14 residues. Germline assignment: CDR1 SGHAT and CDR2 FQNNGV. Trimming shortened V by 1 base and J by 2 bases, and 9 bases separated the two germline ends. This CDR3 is CASSLGGGTYEQYF. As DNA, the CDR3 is TGTGCCAGCAGCTTAGGAGGTGGTACCTACGAGCAGTACTTC.

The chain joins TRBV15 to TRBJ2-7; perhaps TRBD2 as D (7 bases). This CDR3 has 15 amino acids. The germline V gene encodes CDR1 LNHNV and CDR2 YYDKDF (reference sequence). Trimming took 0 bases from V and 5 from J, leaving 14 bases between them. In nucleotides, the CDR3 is TGTGCCACCAGCAGAGAGGGAGGGGGGAGCAACGAGCAGTACTTC. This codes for CATSREGGGSNEQYF.

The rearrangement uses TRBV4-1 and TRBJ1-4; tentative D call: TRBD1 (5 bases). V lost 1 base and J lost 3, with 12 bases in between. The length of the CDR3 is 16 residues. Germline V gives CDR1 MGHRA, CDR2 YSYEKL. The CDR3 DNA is TGCGCCAGCAGCCAAGGTCCCAGGGTGCCTAATGAAAAACTGTTTTTT. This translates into CASSQGPRVPNEKLFF.

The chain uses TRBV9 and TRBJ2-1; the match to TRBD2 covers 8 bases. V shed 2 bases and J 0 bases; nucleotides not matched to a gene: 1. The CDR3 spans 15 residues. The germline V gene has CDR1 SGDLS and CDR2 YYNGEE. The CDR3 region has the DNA TGTGCCAGCAGCGTTAGCGGGAACTCCTACAATGAGCAGTTCTTC. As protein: CASSVSGNSYNEQFF.

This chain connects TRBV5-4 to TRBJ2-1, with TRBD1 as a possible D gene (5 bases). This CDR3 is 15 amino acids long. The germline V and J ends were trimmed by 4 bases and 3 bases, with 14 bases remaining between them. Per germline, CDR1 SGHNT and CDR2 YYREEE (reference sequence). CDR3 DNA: TGTGCCAGCAGCCCCTTCAGGGTGATCTACAATGAGCAGTTCTTC. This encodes CASSPFRVIYNEQFF.

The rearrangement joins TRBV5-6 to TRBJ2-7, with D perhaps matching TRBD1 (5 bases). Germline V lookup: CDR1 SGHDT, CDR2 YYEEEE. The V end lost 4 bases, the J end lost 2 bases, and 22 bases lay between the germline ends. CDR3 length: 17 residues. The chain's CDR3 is CASSPGRSGHFAYEQYF. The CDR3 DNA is TGTGCCAGCAGCCCCGGGCGGTCCGGACACTTCGCCTACGAGCAGTACTTC.

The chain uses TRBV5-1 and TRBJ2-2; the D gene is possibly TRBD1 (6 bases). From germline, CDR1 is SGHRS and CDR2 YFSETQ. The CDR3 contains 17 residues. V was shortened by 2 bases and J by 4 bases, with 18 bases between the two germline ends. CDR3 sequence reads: CASSFRLSGVVTGELFF. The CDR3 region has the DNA TGCGCCAGCAGCTTTCGTTTGTCAGGGGTTGTCACCGGGGAGCTGTTTTTT.

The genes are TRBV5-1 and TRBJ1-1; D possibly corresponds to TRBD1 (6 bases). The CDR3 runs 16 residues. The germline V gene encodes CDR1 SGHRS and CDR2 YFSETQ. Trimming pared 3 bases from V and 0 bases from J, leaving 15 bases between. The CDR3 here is CASSSWGRGMNTEAFF. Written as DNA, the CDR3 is TGCGCCAGCAGCTCGTGGGGGAGGGGGATGAACACTGAAGCTTTCTTT.

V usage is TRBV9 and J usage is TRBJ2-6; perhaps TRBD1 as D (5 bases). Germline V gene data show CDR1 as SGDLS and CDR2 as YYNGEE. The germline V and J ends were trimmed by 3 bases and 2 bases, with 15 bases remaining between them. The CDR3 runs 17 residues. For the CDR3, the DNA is TGTGCCAGCAGCGCCGACAGCCCGGCCACTGGGGCCAACGTCCTGACTTTC. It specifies CASSADSPATGANVLTF.

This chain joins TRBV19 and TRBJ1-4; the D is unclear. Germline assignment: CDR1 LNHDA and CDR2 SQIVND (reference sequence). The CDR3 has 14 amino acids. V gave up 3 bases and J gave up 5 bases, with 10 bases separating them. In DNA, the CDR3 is TGTGCCAGTAGTATGCGGGAATCAAATGAAAAACTGTTTTTT. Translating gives CASSMRESNEKLFF.

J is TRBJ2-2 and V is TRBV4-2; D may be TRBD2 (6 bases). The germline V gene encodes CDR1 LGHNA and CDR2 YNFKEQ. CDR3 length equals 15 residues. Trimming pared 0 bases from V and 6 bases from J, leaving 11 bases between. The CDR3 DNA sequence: TGTGCCAGCAGCCAAGACCCGGGAGAGCCCGGGGAGCTGTTTTTT. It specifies CASSQDPGEPGELFF.

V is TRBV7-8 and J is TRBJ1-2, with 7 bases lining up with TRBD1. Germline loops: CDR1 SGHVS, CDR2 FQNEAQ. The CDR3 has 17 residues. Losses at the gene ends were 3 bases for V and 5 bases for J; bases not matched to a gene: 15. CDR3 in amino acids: CASSLRGEGTGEYGYTF. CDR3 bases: TGTGCCAGCAGCTTGAGGGGGGAAGGTACAGGGGAGTATGGCTACACCTTC.

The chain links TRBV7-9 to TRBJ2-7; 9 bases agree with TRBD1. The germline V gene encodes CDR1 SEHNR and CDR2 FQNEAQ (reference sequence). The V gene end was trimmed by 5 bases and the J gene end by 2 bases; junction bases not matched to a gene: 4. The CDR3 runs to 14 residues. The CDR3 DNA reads TGTGCCAGCAGCCGGGACAGGGAAACCTACGAGCAGTACTTC. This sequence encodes CASSRDRETYEQYF.

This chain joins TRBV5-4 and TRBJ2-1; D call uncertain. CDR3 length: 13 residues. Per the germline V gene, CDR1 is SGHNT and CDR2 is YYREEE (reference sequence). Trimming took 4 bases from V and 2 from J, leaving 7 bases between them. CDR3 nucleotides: TGTGCCAGCAGCCTATTAACCTACAATGAGCAGTTCTTC. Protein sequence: CASSLLTYNEQFF.

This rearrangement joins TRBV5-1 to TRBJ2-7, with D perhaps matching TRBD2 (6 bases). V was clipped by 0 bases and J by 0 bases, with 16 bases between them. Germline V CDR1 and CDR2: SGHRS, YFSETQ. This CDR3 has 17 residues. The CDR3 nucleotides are TGCGCCAGCAGCTTGGCCATCGGAGGGAAGCGCTCCTACGAGCAGTACTTC. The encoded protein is CASSLAIGGKRSYEQYF.

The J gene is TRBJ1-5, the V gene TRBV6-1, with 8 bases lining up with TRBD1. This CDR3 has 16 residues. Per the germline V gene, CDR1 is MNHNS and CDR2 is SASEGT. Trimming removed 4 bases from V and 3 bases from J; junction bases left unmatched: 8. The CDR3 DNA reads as TGTGCCAGCAGTGGGTATGCAGGGGGCTTCAATCAGCCCCAGCATTTT. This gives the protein CASSGYAGGFNQPQHF.